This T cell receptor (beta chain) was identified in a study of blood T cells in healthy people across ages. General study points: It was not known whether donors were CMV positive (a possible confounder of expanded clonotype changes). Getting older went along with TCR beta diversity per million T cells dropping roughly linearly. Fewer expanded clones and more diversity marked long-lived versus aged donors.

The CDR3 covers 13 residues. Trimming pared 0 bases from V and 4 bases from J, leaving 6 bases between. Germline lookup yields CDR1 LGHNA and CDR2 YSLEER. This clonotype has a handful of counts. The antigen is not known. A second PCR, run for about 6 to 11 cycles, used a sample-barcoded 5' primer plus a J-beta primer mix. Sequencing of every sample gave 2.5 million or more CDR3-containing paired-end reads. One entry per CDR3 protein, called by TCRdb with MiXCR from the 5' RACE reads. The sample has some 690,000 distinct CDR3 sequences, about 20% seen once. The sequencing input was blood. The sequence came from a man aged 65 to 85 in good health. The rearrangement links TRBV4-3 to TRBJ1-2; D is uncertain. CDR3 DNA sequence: TGCGCCAGCAGCCAAGAGGCAGGCTATGGCTACACCTTC. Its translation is CASSQEAGYGYTF.